The rows below give T cell receptor beta chains drawn from one sample of a study of GPR56 and killer-like receptors on CD4 memory cells. TCRdb reprocessed the reads; each CDR3 protein has one entry and no DNA is given. The sample yields just over 1,400 distinct CDR3 sequences, of which the top ten take up about an eighth. Sequenced material: memory CD4+ T cells from blood. These receptors originate from a human donor in good health. Both conserved end residues are part of each CDR3. Not all rows give a size; the values are once, few, many and, for expanded clones, a class.

j_gene,len,abundance,v_gene,CDR3aa
TRBJ1-1,14,medium-sized,TRBV6-1,CASTNRWGAAEAFF
TRBJ2-1,13,.,TRBV14,CASSDRINNEQFF
TRBJ2-7,16,.,TRBV11-2,CASSPISRSADYEQYF
TRBJ1-1,14,.,TRBV7-9,CASSSGQGATEAFF
TRBJ1-2,15,medium-sized,TRBV9,CASSVDGDRVYGYTF
TRBJ2-7,17,medium-sized,TRBV29-1,CSVEDRRAGGVPYEQYF
TRBJ2-5,13,.,TRBV6-1,CAAGGAAKETQYF
TRBJ2-1,16,.,TRBV7-2,CASSFTGTGGFLEQFF
TRBJ2-7,14,.,TRBV20-1,CSAAFGGGLGEQYF
TRBJ1-3,16,medium-sized,TRBV13,CASSLGLQGAGNTIYF
TRBJ1-5,16,.,TRBV2,CASRRGGTGNVTPQHF
TRBJ2-2,14,.,TRBV20-1,CSARDPLVTGELFF
TRBJ2-3,15,medium-sized,TRBV24-1,CATSDPALGRDTQYF
TRBJ2-1,17,medium-sized,TRBV10-1,CASRKRGLAIIYNEQFF
TRBJ2-7,14,medium-sized,TRBV19,CASSMSGMEVAQYF
TRBJ2-2,14,medium-sized,TRBV12-3/TRBV12-4,CASFRGPTSGELFF
TRBJ1-2,15,.,TRBV12-3/TRBV12-4,CASSFQDTSYYGYTF
TRBJ1-2,13,.,TRBV6-5,CASRSGQGTGYTF
TRBJ1-2,14,.,TRBV6-5,CASRSGQGQYGYTF
TRBJ1-1,13,medium-sized,TRBV29-1,CSVEDRAPTEAFF
TRBJ2-3,14,medium-sized,TRBV6-5,CASSYRRDTDTQYF
TRBJ2-7,13,.,TRBV30,CAWNGGPAYEQYF
TRBJ1-2,16,large,TRBV6-5,CASSPNAGKANYGYTF